This T cell receptor beta chain was identified during a study of siplizumab effects on memory and regulatory T cells. Findings and limits, study-wide: Siplizumab significantly lowered the alloreactive sequences that could be traced to unstimulated CD4+ memory cells. Proliferating Tregs from siplizumab cultures lacked functional confirmation of suppression.

Assay: immunoSEQ multiplex PCR; the TCRdb copy retains only in-frame clones and omits some. The repertoire includes tens of thousands of clones, approximately 90% of them detected once, and 1.5% sits in the top ten. Concerning this clone: What it binds is not known.

The sequence came from a human donor in good health. Sequencing was done on a sample of Tregs sorted from blood.

The CDR3 protein is CASSLGEGTDTQYF. The DNA for the CDR3 is TGTGCCAGCAGCTTGGGGGAGGGCACAGATACGCAGTATTTT. The chain uses TRBV5-6 and TRBJ2-3, with TRBD2 as a possible D gene (6 bases). Between the trimmed V and J ends, which lost 0 bases and 1 base, there was a span of 6 bases. Germline V gene data show CDR1 as SGHDT and CDR2 as YYEEEE. This CDR3 has 14 residues.